This T cell receptor beta chain was retrieved from a study of blood T cell repertoires in COVID-19. Study-level information: The origin of the acute and convalescent COVID-19 samples was the United States, Italy and Spain. PBMCs, B-cell-depleted T cells, or T cells provided the cDNA or gDNA that made up the material.

Under the authors' procedure: Nucleated cell number was recorded as an estimate derived from reference gene primer amplification. Libraries were prepared by immunoSEQ multiplex PCR; TCRdb keeps only in-frame clonotypes and omits some of them. V and J calls and clone size follow that table, whereas D and trimming were derived from the DNA. The sample gives 180,000 or so clones, 70% to 90% of which show up once; 4% to 5% is in the top ten. Germline V lookup: CDR1 SGHRS, CDR2 YFSETQ. The CDR3 covers 13 residues. Turning to this clone: At one boundary the junction diverges from the germline segment, which might be a read error.

This receptor was taken from a woman of 80 years or more with acute or convalescent COVID-19. J is TRBJ2-3 and V is TRBV5-1; D is perhaps TRBD2 (5 bases). Sequenced material: peripheral blood. In DNA, the CDR3 is TGCGCCAGCAGCCTCGCTAGCATAGATACGCAGTATTTT. Translation: CASSLASIDTQYF.